This TCR beta chain is drawn from a study of neurological immune-mediated disorders. Findings of the study overall: The expanded clones of different subjects shared no CDR3 amino acid sequences (suggesting private repertoires in all groups).

This CDR3 region has 12 residues. CDR1 is ENHRY, CDR2 SYGVKD, per germline. V was pared by 2 bases and J by 13 bases, with 4 bases of the junction left unmatched. The cDNA was synthesized by 5'RACE incorporating 10-nucleotide random UMIs. TCRdb fed the 5' RACE reads into MiXCR, producing one record per CDR3 protein. The sample holds about 79,000 distinct CDR3 sequences, less than 15% seen once. This clonotype came up many times. Its specificity is unknown. Sequencing was carried out using PBMCs. This chain connects TRBV10-3 to TRBJ2-1; the match to TRBD2 covers 8 bases. The TCR comes from a woman between 50 and 59 years old in good health. CDR3 sequence reads: CAISEPRGGQFF. The CDR3 nucleotides are TGTGCCATCAGTGAGCCCCGGGGGGGCCAGTTCTTC.